These T cell receptor beta chains were read from a single sample in a study of blood T cell repertoires in COVID-19. Using immunoSEQ multiplex PCR, the repertoire was profiled, and TCRdb retains in-frame clones only, with some absent. There are 350,000 to 400,000 clones in the sample; approximately 87% occur only once, and less than 2.5% lies in the top ten. Sequencing used PBMCs or T cells enriched from blood (not recorded which). The receptor set was obtained from a man aged 40-50 years in a cohort exposed to, infected with or recovered from COVID-19 (not recorded which). CDR3s include the opening cysteine and the closing phenylalanine or tryptophan. Each record gives: V gene, J gene, CDR3 protein.

v_gene: TRBV5-6; j_gene: TRBJ2-7; CDR3aa: CASTKREMVEQYF
v_gene: TRBV30; j_gene: TRBJ1-1; CDR3aa: CAWSAQGAEAFF
v_gene: TRBV7-9; j_gene: TRBJ2-7; CDR3aa: CASSPPTVPYEQYF
v_gene: TRBV3-1/TRBV3-2; j_gene: TRBJ1-1; CDR3aa: CASSQGRGTEAFF
v_gene: TRBV4-2; j_gene: TRBJ2-2; CDR3aa: CASSQDLRVNTGELFF
v_gene: TRBV7-2; j_gene: TRBJ1-1; CDR3aa: CASSFKGVAFF
v_gene: TRBV6-2/TRBV6-3; j_gene: TRBJ1-1; CDR3aa: CASSEGGGNTEAFF
v_gene: TRBV18; j_gene: TRBJ1-1; CDR3aa: CASSQGRTNTEAFF
v_gene: TRBV28; j_gene: TRBJ2-5; CDR3aa: CASSAHNQETQYF
v_gene: TRBV4-2; j_gene: TRBJ1-2; CDR3aa: CASSSSGLPVYGYTF
v_gene: TRBV6-1; j_gene: TRBJ2-2; CDR3aa: CASSEGAETGELFF
v_gene: TRBV28; j_gene: TRBJ1-2; CDR3aa: CASSRQGTESYGYTF
v_gene: TRBV30; j_gene: TRBJ1-5; CDR3aa: CAWRVGTAGGQPQHF
v_gene: TRBV11-2; j_gene: TRBJ2-1; CDR3aa: CASSPGAGGHNEQFF
v_gene: TRBV18; j_gene: TRBJ2-7; CDR3aa: CASSPPGDREQYF
v_gene: TRBV18; j_gene: TRBJ1-6; CDR3aa: CASSYREAVGNSPLHF
v_gene: TRBV27; j_gene: TRBJ1-5; CDR3aa: CASSLSRGTQPQHF
v_gene: TRBV30; j_gene: TRBJ1-1; CDR3aa: CAWNRVRTEAFF
v_gene: TRBV19; j_gene: TRBJ2-7; CDR3aa: CASSMRPSYEQYF
v_gene: TRBV5-1; j_gene: TRBJ1-1; CDR3aa: CASSLVGGLLNTEAFF
v_gene: TRBV21-1; j_gene: TRBJ1-2; CDR3aa: CASSKEGTGFNYGYTF
v_gene: TRBV5-1; j_gene: TRBJ1-4; CDR3aa: CASSLVDGGGKLFF
v_gene: TRBV25-1; j_gene: TRBJ2-3; CDR3aa: CASRIGGAPDTQYF
v_gene: TRBV4-1; j_gene: TRBJ2-7; CDR3aa: CASSQDSSGRAYEQYF
v_gene: TRBV29-1; j_gene: TRBJ1-2; CDR3aa: CSVEPGYPYGYTF